The 27 T cell receptor beta chains below all came from one sample that was sequenced in a study of T cell repertoires in cytomegalovirus infection. Each CDR3 protein is one row after TCRdb ran MiXCR on the reads. Of some 100,000 distinct CDR3 sequences in the sample, about 25% were seen once. What was sequenced was CD8+ T cells from PBMCs. The receptors come from a human donor in good health (CMV status not recorded). Some clones in this sample may be carry-over from other donors' samples.

The chain links TRBV20-1 to TRBJ2-7; maybe TRBD2 (6 bases). The CDR3 covers 12 residues. Germline V CDR1 and CDR2: DFQATT, SNEGSKA (reference sequence). Trimming removed 4 bases at V and 4 bases at J, with 11 bases between. In nucleotides, the CDR3 is TGCAGTGCTACCCGACTAGGTTACGAGCAGTACTTC. Protein sequence: CSATRLGYEQYF.

The V and J genes are TRBV30 and TRBJ2-1; D may match TRBD1 or TRBD2 (6 bases each). This CDR3 has 14 amino acids. V was shortened by 5 bases and J by 7 bases, with 18 bases between the two germline ends. The germline V gene encodes CDR1 GTSNPN and CDR2 SVGIG (reference sequence). CDR3 in amino acids: CAWDEGGGTNEQFF. CDR3 bases: TGTGCCTGGGACGAGGGGGGCGGCACAAATGAGCAGTTCTTC.

This clonotype was seen only a few times. The chain is built from TRBV28 and TRBJ1-2, with D hard to call. V gave up 2 bases and J gave up 4 bases, with 8 bases separating them. The CDR3 consists of 13 residues. Germline CDR1 and CDR2: MDHEN and SYDVKM. The CDR3 sequence: CASSLGQSYGYTF. In DNA form, the CDR3 reads TGTGCCAGCAGTTTAGGGCAGTCCTATGGCTACACCTTC.

This clonotype appeared a few times. This chain uses TRBV18 with TRBJ2-1, with 10 positions matching TRBD2. The V gene end was trimmed by 3 bases and the J gene end by 0 bases; junction bases not matched to a gene: 8. The CDR3 length is 18 residues. Germline CDR1 KGHSH, CDR2 LQKENI. The CDR3 region is CASSPASGSPSSYNEQFF. The CDR3 nucleotides are TGTGCCAGCTCACCGGCTAGCGGGAGCCCCAGCTCCTACAATGAGCAGTTCTTC.

This clonotype was counted at least ten times. The chain combines TRBV7-8 with TRBJ2-2, with D uncertain. The CDR3 spans 10 residues. Germline V CDR1 and CDR2: SGHVS, FQNEAQ. Trimming took 6 bases from V and 8 from J, leaving 4 bases between them. In DNA form, the CDR3 reads TGTGCCAGCAGACGTGGGGAGCTGTTTTTT. Its translation: CASRRGELFF.

This clonotype has just a few counts. The chain couples TRBV6-5 to TRBJ2-6, with D possibly matching TRBD2 (6 bases). The CDR3 runs 14 residues. With 8 bases removed from V and 0 bases from J, the gap between germline ends came to 8 bases. From germline, CDR1 is MNHEY and CDR2 SVGAGI. The CDR3 nucleotides are TGTGCCAGCGGGGAGGACTCTGGGGCCAACGTCCTGACTTTC. It encodes CASGEDSGANVLTF.

This clonotype turned up a few times. V usage is TRBV3-1 and J usage is TRBJ2-5; unclear D gene. V lost 0 bases and J lost 3, with 5 bases in between. This CDR3 is 13 amino acids long. Per the germline V gene, CDR1 is LGHDT and CDR2 is YNNKEL (reference sequence). This CDR3 reads CASSQDMEETQYF. CDR3 DNA sequence: TGTGCCAGCAGCCAAGATATGGAAGAGACCCAGTACTTC.

This clonotype was picked up a small number of times. This sequence joins TRBV12-3 or TRBV12-4 and TRBJ2-1; D possibly corresponds to TRBD1 (6 bases). The V end lost 7 bases, the J end lost 4 bases, and 17 bases lay between the germline ends. The length of the CDR3 is 15 residues. CDR3 DNA sequence: TGTGCCAGCATCAATGACCGGGACAAATACAATGAGCAGTTCTTC. Protein sequence: CASINDRDKYNEQFF.

This clonotype has ten or more counts. V usage is TRBV7-9 and J usage is TRBJ2-4, with 7 bases that match TRBD2. CDR3 length equals 15 residues. V lost 3 bases and J lost 2; bases outside the gene matches: 4. In germline, CDR1 is SEHNR, CDR2 FQNEAQ (reference sequence). CDR3 coding DNA: TGTGCCAGCAGCTTTGCGGGGGTGCCCAAAAACATTCAGTACTTC. Protein: CASSFAGVPKNIQYF.

This clonotype turned up a few times. The genes are TRBV29-1 and TRBJ2-1; TRBD2 aligns across 12 bases. J lost 7 bases, V lost 5 bases, and 12 bases had no gene match. The CDR3 length is 16 residues. CDR1 is SQVTM and CDR2 is ANQGSEA in the germline V gene. In DNA form, the CDR3 reads TGCAGCGTTCTTTCTTCTAGCGGGGGGGCCACGAATGAGCAGTTCTTC. This encodes CSVLSSSGGATNEQFF.

The chain employs TRBV29-1 and TRBJ2-1, with no clear D. Germline V gene sequence: CDR1 SQVTM, CDR2 ANQGSEA. V dropped 0 bases and J dropped 10 bases, with 7 bases sitting between them. This CDR3 comprises 11 residues. The CDR3 sequence: CSVEDTAEQFF. CDR3 nucleotide sequence: TGCAGCGTTGAAGATACCGCCGAGCAGTTCTTC.

This clonotype was counted ten times or more. The chain links TRBV7-9 to TRBJ2-5; 13 nucleotides line up with TRBD2. This CDR3 is 17 amino acids long. The V and J ends lost 4 bases and 0 bases, in that order; junction bases with no gene match: 5. Germline V lookup: CDR1 SEHNR, CDR2 FQNEAQ (reference sequence). CDR3 region: CASSSGTSGVDQETQYF. CDR3 DNA sequence: TGTGCCAGCAGCTCAGGGACTAGCGGGGTCGACCAAGAGACCCAGTACTTC.

The V gene is TRBV5-6, the J gene TRBJ2-7; D remains unclear. This CDR3 has 12 amino acids. V dropped 0 bases and J dropped 4 bases, with 5 bases sitting between them. Germline CDR1 reads SGHDT; CDR2 reads YYEEEE. The CDR3 coding sequence is TGTGCCAGCAGCTTGGAGGAATACGAGCAGTACTTC. Translating it yields CASSLEEYEQYF.

The chain has TRBV12-3 or TRBV12-4 and TRBJ2-1; 8 bases agree with TRBD1. J lost 7 bases, V lost 2 bases, and 4 bases had no gene match. CDR3 length: 14 residues. DNA for the CDR3: TGTGCCAGCAGTTTAATGGACAGGGAGAATGAGCAGTTCTTC. Amino acids: CASSLMDRENEQFF.

This clonotype was detected only a few times. The CDR3 is CASSFTTAEAFF. CDR3 coding DNA: TGTGCCAGCAGCTTTACCACGGCTGAAGCTTTCTTT. The chain is built from TRBV6-2 or TRBV6-3 and TRBJ1-1; no clear D. V was shortened by 6 bases and J by 6 bases, with 11 bases between the two germline ends. The germline CDR1 and CDR2 sequences are MNHEY and SVGEGT. This CDR3 is built from 12 residues.

The CDR3 loop is CASSSYSGTAITGELFF. CDR3 in DNA: TGTGCCAGCAGTTCCTATTCCGGGACAGCGATCACCGGGGAGCTGTTTTTT. The genes are TRBV6-5 and TRBJ2-2; TRBD1 matches 7 bases. The V gene's germline CDR1 is MNHEY and CDR2 SVGAGI. J gave up 4 bases and V 4 bases, and 12 bases lay outside the gene matches. The CDR3 length is 17 residues.

The V gene is TRBV19, the J gene TRBJ1-5; 9 bases agree with TRBD1. V was pared by 10 bases and J by 4 bases, with 8 bases of the junction left unmatched. CDR1 LNHDA and CDR2 SQIVND come from the germline V gene (reference sequence). The CDR3 runs 14 residues. CDR3 sequence (DNA): TGTGCCATTAAAGGGACAGGGCGGAATCAGCCCCAGCATTTT. It yields the protein CAIKGTGRNQPQHF. Complete variable domain (other parts from reference TRBV19 and TRBJ1-5): DGGITQSPKYLFRKEGQNVTLSCEQNLNHDAMYWYRQDPGQGLRLIYYSQIVNDFQKGDIAEGYSVSREKKESFPLTVTSAQKNPTAFYLCAIKGTGRNQPQHFGDGTRLSIL.

This clonotype was counted a few times. The chain uses TRBV4-2 and TRBJ2-2; TRBD1 aligns across 7 bases. CDR1 and CDR2 from the germline V gene are LGHNA and YNFKEQ. V lost 1 base, J lost 1 base, and 12 bases stayed unmatched. The CDR3 covers 19 residues. CDR3 protein: CASSQVLATGTENTGELFF. CDR3 DNA: TGTGCCAGCAGCCAAGTCCTCGCTACCGGGACAGAGAACACCGGGGAGCTGTTTTTT.

The table lists this clonotype with a few counts. V and J are TRBV6-1 and TRBJ1-5; D might be TRBD1 (6 bases). The CDR3 sequence is 15 residues long. Trimming removed 3 bases at V and 0 bases at J, with 9 bases between. Germline CDR1 MNHNS, CDR2 SASEGT. The CDR3 DNA sequence: TGTGCCAGCAGTGACAGGGGAAGTAGCAATCAGCCCCAGCATTTT. Its protein is CASSDRGSSNQPQHF.

The CDR3 region is CSAQAATDTQYF. The CDR3 bases are TGCAGTGCTCAGGCGGCGACAGATACGCAGTATTTT. The V call is TRBV20-1, the J call TRBJ2-3; D is unresolved. Germline V gene sequence: CDR1 DFQATT, CDR2 SNEGSKA (reference sequence). V lost 5 bases to trimming and J lost 3 bases, with 9 bases between them. The CDR3 is made up of 12 amino acids.

The sample holds a few counts of this clonotype. The rearrangement links TRBV6-2 or TRBV6-3 to TRBJ1-2; D is uncertain. Germline V gives CDR1 MNHEY, CDR2 SVGEGT. The V end lost 5 bases, the J end lost 2 bases, and 12 bases lay between the germline ends. This CDR3 has 14 residues. This chain's CDR3 is CASSPDDRNYGYTF. CDR3 bases: TGTGCCAGCAGTCCAGATGACCGAAACTATGGCTACACCTTC.

The CDR3 spells CSARDLVTDYGYTF. The CDR3 DNA is TGCAGTGCTAGAGATCTTGTGACAGACTATGGCTACACCTTC. The chain employs TRBV20-1 and TRBJ1-2; D may be TRBD1 (5 bases). V lost 0 bases to trimming and J lost 3 bases, with 11 bases between them. The CDR3 consists of 14 residues. CDR1 is DFQATT, CDR2 SNEGSKA, per germline (reference sequence).

In DNA form, the CDR3 reads TGCAGTGCTAGAGAACTCGATCCGCGGGAGGGCCTATTTAATGAGCAGTTCTTC. Protein: CSARELDPREGLFNEQFF. J is TRBJ2-1 and V is TRBV20-1; 9 nucleotides align to TRBD2. This CDR3 region has 18 residues. Unmatched junction bases numbered 16, after V lost 0 bases and J lost 7 bases. CDR1 and CDR2 (germline): DFQATT, SNEGSKA (reference sequence).

The chain joins TRBV20-1 to TRBJ2-7; 7 nucleotides line up with TRBD1. CDR1 DFQATT and CDR2 SNEGSKA come from the germline V gene (reference sequence). V dropped 6 bases and J dropped 5; count of bases not matched to a gene: 16. The CDR3 spans 15 residues. The CDR3 nucleotides read TGCAGTGCCCCACCCCTCCCAGGGGGTGTCGACGAGCAGTACTTC. Translating it yields CSAPPLPGGVDEQYF.

This clonotype was picked up a small number of times. The V and J genes are TRBV23-1 and TRBJ1-6; 10 nucleotides match TRBD1. TRBV23-1 is treated as an ORF (open reading frame) with a function not yet certain. Unmatched junction bases numbered 3, after V lost 6 bases and J lost 7 bases. This CDR3 is 14 amino acids long. This CDR3 is CASSRDRGNSPLHF. Written as DNA, the CDR3 is TGCGCCAGCAGCCGGGACAGGGGCAATTCACCCCTCCACTTT.

This clonotype was counted ten times or more. The chain couples TRBV7-2 to TRBJ2-3; no firm D call. The CDR3 spans 12 residues. V was trimmed by 2 bases and J by 7 bases, leaving 7 bases between them. The V gene's germline CDR1 is SGHTA and CDR2 FQGNSA. In nucleotides, the CDR3 is TGTGCCAGCAGCTTAATTTCGAATACGCAGTATTTT. This sequence encodes CASSLISNTQYF.

This clonotype was detected a few times. The rearrangement links TRBV14 to TRBJ2-7; no reliable D call. The germline V and J ends were trimmed by 4 bases and 0 bases, with 13 bases remaining between them. The CDR3 totals 15 residues. CDR1 SGHDN and CDR2 FVKESK come from the germline V gene. CDR3 bases: TGTGCCAGCAGCCTTATCGCGAGCCTCTCCTACGAGCAGTACTTC. Translated: CASSLIASLSYEQYF.